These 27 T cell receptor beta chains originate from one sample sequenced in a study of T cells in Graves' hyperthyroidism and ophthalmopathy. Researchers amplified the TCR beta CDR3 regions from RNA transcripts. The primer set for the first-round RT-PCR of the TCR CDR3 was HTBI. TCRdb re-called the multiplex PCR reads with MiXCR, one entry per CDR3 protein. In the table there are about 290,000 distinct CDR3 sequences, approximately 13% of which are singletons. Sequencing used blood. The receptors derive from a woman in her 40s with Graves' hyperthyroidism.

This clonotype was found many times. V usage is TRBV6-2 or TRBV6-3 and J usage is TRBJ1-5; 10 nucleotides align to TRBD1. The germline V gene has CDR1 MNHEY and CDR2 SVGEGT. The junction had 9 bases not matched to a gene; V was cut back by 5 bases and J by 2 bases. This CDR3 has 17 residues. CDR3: CASSARDRGYGNQPQHF. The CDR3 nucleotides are TGTGCCAGCAGTGCCCGGGACAGGGGATATGGCAATCAGCCCCAGCATTTT.

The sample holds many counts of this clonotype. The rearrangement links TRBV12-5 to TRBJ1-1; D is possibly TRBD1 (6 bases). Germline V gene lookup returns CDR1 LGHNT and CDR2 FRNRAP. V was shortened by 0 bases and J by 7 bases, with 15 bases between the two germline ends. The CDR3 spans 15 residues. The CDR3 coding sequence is TGTGCTAGTGGTTTGGTTTTAGGACAGTTTAGTGAAGCTTTCTTT. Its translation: CASGLVLGQFSEAFF. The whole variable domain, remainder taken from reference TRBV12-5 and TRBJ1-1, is DARVTQTPRHKVTEMGQEVTMRCQPILGHNTVFWYRQTMMQGLELLAYFRNRAPLDDSGMPKDRFSAEMPDATLATLKIQPSEPRDSAVYFCASGLVLGQFSEAFFGQGTRLTVV.

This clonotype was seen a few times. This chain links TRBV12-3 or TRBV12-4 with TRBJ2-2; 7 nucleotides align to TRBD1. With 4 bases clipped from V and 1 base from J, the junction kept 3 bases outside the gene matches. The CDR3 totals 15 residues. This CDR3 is CASSYRTGNTGELFF. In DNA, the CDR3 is TGTGCCAGCAGTTATAGGACAGGGAACACCGGGGAGCTGTTTTTT.

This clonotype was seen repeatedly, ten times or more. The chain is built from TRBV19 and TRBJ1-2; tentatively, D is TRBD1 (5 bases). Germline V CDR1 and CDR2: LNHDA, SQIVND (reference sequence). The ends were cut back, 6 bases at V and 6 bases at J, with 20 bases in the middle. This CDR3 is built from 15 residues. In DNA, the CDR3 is TGTGCCAGTAGATCGGGACTCCCAAACTCCCATGGCTACACCTTC. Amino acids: CASRSGLPNSHGYTF.

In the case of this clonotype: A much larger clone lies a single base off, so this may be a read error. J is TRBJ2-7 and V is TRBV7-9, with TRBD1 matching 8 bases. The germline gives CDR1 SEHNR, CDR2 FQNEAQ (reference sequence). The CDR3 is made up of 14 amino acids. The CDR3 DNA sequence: TGTGTCAGCAGCCTCGGGACAGGTTTCCACGAGCAGTACTTC. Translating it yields CVSSLGTGFHEQYF.

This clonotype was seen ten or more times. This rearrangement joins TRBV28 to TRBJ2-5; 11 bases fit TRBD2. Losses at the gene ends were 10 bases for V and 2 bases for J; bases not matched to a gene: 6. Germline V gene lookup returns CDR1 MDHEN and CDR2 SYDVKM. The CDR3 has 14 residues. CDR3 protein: CATGLAGPQETQYF. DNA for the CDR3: TGTGCCACTGGACTAGCGGGTCCACAAGAGACCCAGTACTTC.

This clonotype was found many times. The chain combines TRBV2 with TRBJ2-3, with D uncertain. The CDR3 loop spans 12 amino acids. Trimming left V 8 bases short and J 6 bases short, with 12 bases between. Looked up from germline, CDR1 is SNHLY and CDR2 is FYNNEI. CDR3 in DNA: TGTGCCAGCCGACGTTTGAAGGATACGCAGTATTTT. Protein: CASRRLKDTQYF.

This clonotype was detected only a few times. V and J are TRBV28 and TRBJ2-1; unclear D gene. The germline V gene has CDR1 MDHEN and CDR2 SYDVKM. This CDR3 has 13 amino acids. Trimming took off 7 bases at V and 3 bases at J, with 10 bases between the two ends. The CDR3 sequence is CASTSTIYNEQFF. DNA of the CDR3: TGTGCCAGCACAAGCACCATCTACAATGAGCAGTTCTTC.

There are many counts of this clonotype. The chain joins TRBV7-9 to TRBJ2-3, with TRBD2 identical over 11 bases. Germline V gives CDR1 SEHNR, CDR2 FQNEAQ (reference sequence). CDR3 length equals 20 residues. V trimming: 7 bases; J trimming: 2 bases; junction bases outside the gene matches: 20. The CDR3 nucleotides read TGTGCCAGCAATTCCTCCCGGACTAGCGGGCCCCATCCTCTCACAGATACGCAGTATTTT. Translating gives CASNSSRTSGPHPLTDTQYF.

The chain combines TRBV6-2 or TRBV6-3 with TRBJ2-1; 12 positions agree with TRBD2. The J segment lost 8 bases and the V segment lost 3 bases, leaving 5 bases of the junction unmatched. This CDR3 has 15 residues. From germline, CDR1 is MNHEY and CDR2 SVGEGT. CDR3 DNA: TGTGCCAGCAGTTATAGTGCTAGCGGGAGGGATGAGCAGTTCTTC. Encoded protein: CASSYSASGRDEQFF.

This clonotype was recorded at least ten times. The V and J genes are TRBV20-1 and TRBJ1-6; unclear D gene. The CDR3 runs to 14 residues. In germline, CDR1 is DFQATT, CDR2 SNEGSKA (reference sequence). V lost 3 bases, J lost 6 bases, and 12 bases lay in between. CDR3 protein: CSARSKGGNSPLHF. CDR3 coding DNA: TGCAGTGCTAGGTCAAAAGGTGGTAATTCACCCCTCCACTTT.

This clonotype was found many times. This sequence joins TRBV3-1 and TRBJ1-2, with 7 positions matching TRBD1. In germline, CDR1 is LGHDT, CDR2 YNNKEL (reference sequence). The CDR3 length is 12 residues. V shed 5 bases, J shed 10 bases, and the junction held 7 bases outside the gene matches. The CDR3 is CASSSRDSSYTF. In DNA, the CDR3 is TGTGCCAGCAGCAGCCGGGACAGTTCCTACACCTTC.

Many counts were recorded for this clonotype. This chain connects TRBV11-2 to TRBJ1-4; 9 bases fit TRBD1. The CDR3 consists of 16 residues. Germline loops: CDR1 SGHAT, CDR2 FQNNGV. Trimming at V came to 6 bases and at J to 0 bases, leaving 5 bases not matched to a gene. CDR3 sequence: CASRGQGGATNEKLFF. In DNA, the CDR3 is TGTGCCAGCAGGGGACAGGGAGGTGCAACTAATGAAAAACTGTTTTTT.

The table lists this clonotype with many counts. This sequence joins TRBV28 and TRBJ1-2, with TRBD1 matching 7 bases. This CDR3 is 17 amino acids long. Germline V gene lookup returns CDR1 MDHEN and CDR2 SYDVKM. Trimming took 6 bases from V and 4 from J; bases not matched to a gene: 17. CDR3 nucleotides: TGTGCCAGCAGCGCCGCGGTAGGGGGCCCCAACCTCTATGGCTACACCTTC. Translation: CASSAAVGGPNLYGYTF.

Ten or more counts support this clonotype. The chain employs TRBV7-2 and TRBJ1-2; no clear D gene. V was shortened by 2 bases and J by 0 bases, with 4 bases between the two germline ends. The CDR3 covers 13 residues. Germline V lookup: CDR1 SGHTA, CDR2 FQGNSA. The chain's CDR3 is CASSLSPNYGYTF. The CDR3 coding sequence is TGTGCCAGCAGCTTATCCCCTAACTATGGCTACACCTTC.

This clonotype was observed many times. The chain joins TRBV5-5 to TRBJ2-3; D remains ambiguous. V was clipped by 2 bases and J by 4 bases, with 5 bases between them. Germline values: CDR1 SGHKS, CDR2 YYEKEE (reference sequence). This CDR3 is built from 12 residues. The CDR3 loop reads CASSFLPDTQYF. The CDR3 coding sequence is TGTGCCAGCAGCTTTCTACCAGATACGCAGTATTTT.

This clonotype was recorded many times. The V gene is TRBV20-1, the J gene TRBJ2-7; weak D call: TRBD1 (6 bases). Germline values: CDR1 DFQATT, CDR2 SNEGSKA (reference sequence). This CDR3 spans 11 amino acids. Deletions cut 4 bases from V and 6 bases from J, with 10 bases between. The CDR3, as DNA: TGCAGTGCTAATACAGGGTTCGAGCAGTACTTC. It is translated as CSANTGFEQYF.

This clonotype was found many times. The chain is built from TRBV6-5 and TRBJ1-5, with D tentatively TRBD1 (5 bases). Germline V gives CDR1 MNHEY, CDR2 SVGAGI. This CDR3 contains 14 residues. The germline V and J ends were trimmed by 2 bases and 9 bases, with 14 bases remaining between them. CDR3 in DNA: TGTGCCAGCAGTTACGACACCGAGGGGTGGCCCCAGCATTTT. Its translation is CASSYDTEGWPQHF.

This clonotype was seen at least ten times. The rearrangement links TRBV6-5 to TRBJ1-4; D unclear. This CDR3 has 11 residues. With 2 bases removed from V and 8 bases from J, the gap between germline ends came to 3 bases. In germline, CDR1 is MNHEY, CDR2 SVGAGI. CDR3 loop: CASSYSEKLFF. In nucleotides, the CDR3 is TGTGCCAGCAGTTACAGCGAAAAACTGTTTTTT.

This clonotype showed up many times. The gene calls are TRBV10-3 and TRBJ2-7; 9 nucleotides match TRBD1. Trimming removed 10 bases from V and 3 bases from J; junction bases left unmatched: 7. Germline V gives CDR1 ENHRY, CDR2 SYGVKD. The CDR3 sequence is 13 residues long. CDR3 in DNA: TGTGCCACCTCACCGGGACAGGGCTACGAGCAGTACTTC. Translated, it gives CATSPGQGYEQYF.

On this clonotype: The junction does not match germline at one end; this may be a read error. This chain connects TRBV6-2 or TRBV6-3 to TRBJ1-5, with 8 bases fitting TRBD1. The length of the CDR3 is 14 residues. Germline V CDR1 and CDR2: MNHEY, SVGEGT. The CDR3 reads CASSHSTGEQPQHF. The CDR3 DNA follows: TGTGCCAGCAGTCACTCGACAGGGGAACAGCCCCAGCATTTT.

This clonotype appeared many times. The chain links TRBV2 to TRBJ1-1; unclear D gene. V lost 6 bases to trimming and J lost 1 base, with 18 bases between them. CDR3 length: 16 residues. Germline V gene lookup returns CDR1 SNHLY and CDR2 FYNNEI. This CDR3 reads CASRIGARIENTEAFF. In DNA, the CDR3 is TGTGCCAGCAGGATTGGAGCCAGAATAGAGAACACTGAAGCTTTCTTT.

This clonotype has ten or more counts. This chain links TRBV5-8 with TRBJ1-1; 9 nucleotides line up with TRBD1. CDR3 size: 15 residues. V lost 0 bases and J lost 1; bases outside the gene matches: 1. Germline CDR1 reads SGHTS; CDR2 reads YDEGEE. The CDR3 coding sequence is TGTGCCAGCAGCTTGGCGGACAGGGGGAACACTGAAGCTTTCTTT. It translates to CASSLADRGNTEAFF.

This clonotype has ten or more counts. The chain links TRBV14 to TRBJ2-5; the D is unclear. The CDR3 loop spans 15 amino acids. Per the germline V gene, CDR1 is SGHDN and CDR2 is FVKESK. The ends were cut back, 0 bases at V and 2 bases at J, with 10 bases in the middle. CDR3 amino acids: CASSQDRDIQETQYF. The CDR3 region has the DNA TGTGCCAGCAGCCAAGACCGCGACATTCAAGAGACCCAGTACTTC.

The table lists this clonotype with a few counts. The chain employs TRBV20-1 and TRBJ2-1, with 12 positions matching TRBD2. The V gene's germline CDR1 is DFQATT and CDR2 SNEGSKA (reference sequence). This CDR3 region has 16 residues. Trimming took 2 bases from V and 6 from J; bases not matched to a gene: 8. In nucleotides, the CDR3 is TGCAGTGCTAGAACACCGGGGGGACTAGCGGGCAATGAGCAGTTCTTC. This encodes CSARTPGGLAGNEQFF.

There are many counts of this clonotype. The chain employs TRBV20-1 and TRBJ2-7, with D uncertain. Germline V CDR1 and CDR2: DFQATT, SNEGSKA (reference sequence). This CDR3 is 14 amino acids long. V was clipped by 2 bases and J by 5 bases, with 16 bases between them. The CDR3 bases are TGCAGTGCTAGAATGGGGTGGGTCACTAACGAGCAGTACTTC. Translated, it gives CSARMGWVTNEQYF.

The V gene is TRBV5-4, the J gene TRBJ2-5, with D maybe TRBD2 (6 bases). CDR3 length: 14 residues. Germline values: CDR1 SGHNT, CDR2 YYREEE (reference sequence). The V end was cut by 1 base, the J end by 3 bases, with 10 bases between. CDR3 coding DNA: TGTGCCAGCAGCTTGACTAGCAGAGAAGAGACCCAGTACTTC. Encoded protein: CASSLTSREETQYF.